The present entry profiles one T cell receptor (beta chain) with its context. This clonotype has ten or more counts. Its antigen is still unknown. It has no much larger one-base neighbor in the sample; base qualities were not kept. Germline trimming: 5 bases from V, 6 bases from J; junction bases outside gene matches: 10. The CDR3, from cysteine to phenylalanine, totals 15 residues. The kept DNA is CDR3 alone, 45 bases in frame from the first base. This sample is part of a study of identical twins listed by TCRdb under 2016. For the wider study: To test whether fetal clonotypes persist, the study used deep sequencing on TCR alpha and beta repertoires from monozygotic twins, unrelated adults of various ages, and cord blood. To rule out contamination, the twin experiments were replicated at different times with different library preparation protocols.

Every donor in the study was a healthy Caucasian. The twin cohort comprised three pairs of female monozygotic twins, all aged roughly 18 to 30 years. The RNA used for TCR libraries was isolated from peripheral blood mononuclear cells. Broad study findings and their caveats: In monozygotic twins, recombination models systematically underestimated out-of-frame TCR alpha sharing, but the models matched the sharing seen between unrelated individuals. Compared with coincidental sharing between unrelated individuals, out-of-frame TCR alpha sequences shared between twins had an excess of sequences with low generation probability. Abundant cord blood beta clonotypes had fewer insertions, young adult naive repertoires showed a similar but weaker trend, and memory repertoires showed no such trend. Conclusions relied on cross-sectional statistical analysis, since the same donors could not be followed over many years. The excess sharing between twins in beta out-of-frame sequences was weaker because fewer shared sequences reduced the signal-to-noise ratio. Zero-insertion analyses could be partly confounded by invariant T cells such as MAIT and iNKT, although diverse VJ usage argued against such confounding for most clonotypes.

Library construction relied on 5' RACE. For sequencing, an Illumina HiSeq 2000 was employed. A universal primer binding site was introduced by template switching, and a unique molecular identifier was present in the final cDNA, enabling accurate counting of TCR cDNA molecules. First-strand cDNA for TCR alpha and beta chains was synthesized from specific primers in the conserved constant-segment region. Each cDNA library was double barcoded, with a SMART-Mk sample barcode plus Illumina barcodes, to control for contamination. TruSeq adapter sequences, together with Illumina sample barcodes, were added in two successive PCR steps. The TCR alpha and beta cDNA libraries were sequenced on the Illumina HiSeq platform using custom primers. On the authors' methods: MiGEC was used to process raw reads and extract unique molecular identifiers, and MiXCR was used to find CDR3 positions. Recombination models were inferred per individual with the repgenHMM and IGoR tools using an EM algorithm. The tcR package in R was used for shared clonotype analysis, with sharing normalized by the product of cloneset sizes. To study raw recombination free of thymic and clonal selection effects, out-of-frame nonproductive sequences were analyzed. TCRdb redid the processing of the public reads, applying fastp at Q25 and MiXCR, and retained in-frame beta chains. Rows with one shared CDR3 protein collapse into an entry with the most common genes and DNA. The V and J calls shown here were made by TCRdb, not taken from the authors' results. The sample table holds roughly 570,000 distinct CDR3 sequences, of which 9% to 10% were seen once. The leading ten clones occupy approximately 3% of the sample.

These same records also appear under a second study, on yellow fever vaccine responses in identical twins. From the second report: According to the authors, in identical twins the way T cells responded to vaccination appeared partly convergent and partly personalized. The study precisely tracked vaccine-responding T cell clones in identical twins.

The chain is encoded by TRBV12-3 or TRBV12-4 joined to TRBJ2-1; the central 7 bases match TRBD2. The sequence derives from a woman between 18 and 29 years old in good health. Sample: PBMCs. The DNA sequence is TGTGCCAGCAGTCCCTGGGTGGAGCGGGGCAATGAGCAGTTCTTC. It translates to CASSPWVERGNEQFF.